What follows are 26 T cell receptor beta chains derived from one specimen sequenced in a study of vaccination effects on CD4 cells after COVID-19. Profiled with immunoSEQ multiplex PCR; TCRdb holds only in-frame clones, not every one. The table shows 28,000 or so clones, with 72% occurring only once. These receptors are not linked to any known antigen. Antigen-specific CD4+ T cells were first expanded with viral peptide pools by the ViraFEST assay and only then sequenced. Following an approximately eleven-day culture, CD4+ T cells were purified. Nucleocapsid antibody tests were negative, and the vaccine recipients had no prior SARS-CoV-2 infection. Sequenced here: CD4+ T cells from PBMCs cultured with SARS-CoV-2 spike peptides, sampled before COVID-19 vaccination. These receptors were taken from a human donor who received a COVID-19 vaccine.

The chain links TRBV19 to TRBJ1-4; D gene uncertain. This CDR3 has 14 amino acids. Trimming removed 3 bases from V and 1 base from J, with 6 bases in between. Per germline, CDR1 LNHDA and CDR2 SQIVND (reference sequence). The CDR3 coding sequence is TGTGCCAGTAGTATTCACAGAACTAATGAAAAACTGTTTTTT. Residues: CASSIHRTNEKLFF.

This clone was recorded a few times. The rearrangement uses TRBV6-1 and TRBJ1-6; no firm D call. V was cut by 1 base and J by 6 bases, with 16 bases left in between. Germline V CDR1 and CDR2: MNHNS, SASEGT. This CDR3 is 17 amino acids long. The CDR3 DNA sequence: TGTGCCAGCAGTGAAGGGGCCCAGGCCACTTTTAATTCACCCCTCCACTTT. Translated, it gives CASSEGAQATFNSPLHF.

This chain joins TRBV7-9 and TRBJ2-3, with D possibly TRBD1 on 6 matching bases. Deletions cut 5 bases from V and 0 bases from J, with 12 bases between. The CDR3 totals 15 residues. The germline gives CDR1 SEHNR, CDR2 FQNEAQ (reference sequence). The chain's CDR3 is CASSLRQASTDTQYF. Here the CDR3 DNA reads TGTGCCAGCAGCCTGCGACAGGCTAGCACAGATACGCAGTATTTT.

This clone was detected once. The genes are TRBV6-5 and TRBJ1-5; TRBD1 might be the D (5 bases). This CDR3 region has 13 residues. Trimming stripped 6 bases from V and 4 bases from J, with 10 bases between. Looked up from germline, CDR1 is MNHEY and CDR2 is SVGAGI. The CDR3, as DNA: TGTGCCAGCAGCCGGAAGGGGAATCAGCCCCAGCATTTT. This gives the protein CASSRKGNQPQHF.

The gene calls are TRBV28 and TRBJ1-2; perhaps TRBD1 as D (6 bases). The germline V and J ends were trimmed by 4 bases and 8 bases, with 20 bases remaining between them. The CDR3 has 15 amino acids. The V gene's germline CDR1 is MDHEN and CDR2 SYDVKM. The CDR3 nucleotides read TGTGCCAGCAGTTCCGCCCAGGGGCTACCAGGGGGCTACACCTTC. It codes for CASSSAQGLPGGYTF.

This clone was seen a handful of times. The V gene is TRBV6-5, the J gene TRBJ1-2, with D possibly TRBD1 on 5 matching bases. V was cut by 7 bases and J by 6 bases, with 18 bases left in between. The CDR3 runs to 14 residues. Germline V CDR1 and CDR2: MNHEY, SVGAGI. The CDR3 coding sequence is TGTGCCAGCACCTCTGCGGGGCAGTTTGATGGCTACACCTTC. Translated: CASTSAGQFDGYTF.

The rearrangement joins TRBV9 to TRBJ2-3; perhaps TRBD1 as D (7 bases). This CDR3 has 14 amino acids. Trimming took 0 bases from V and 5 from J, leaving 10 bases between them. Germline CDR1 is SGDLS and CDR2 is YYNGEE. DNA for the CDR3: TGTGCCAGCAGCGTAGTGCAGGGGGGAGATACGCAGTATTTT. The encoded protein is CASSVVQGGDTQYF.

This sequence joins TRBV12-3 or TRBV12-4 and TRBJ1-2; D unclear. The V gene lost 3 bases and the J gene lost 6 bases, with 11 bases spanning the gap. The CDR3 runs to 13 residues. As DNA, the CDR3 is TGTGCCAGCAGTTTGGACTTCCTTGATGGCTACACCTTC. Residues: CASSLDFLDGYTF.

V usage is TRBV28 and J usage is TRBJ2-2, with D perhaps matching TRBD1 (5 bases). The V end was cut by 6 bases, the J end by 1 base, with 15 bases between. This CDR3 region has 16 residues. Germline V CDR1 and CDR2: MDHEN, SYDVKM. CDR3 nucleotides: TGTGCCAGCAGCACTTTTGGGGCGATGAACACCGGGGAGCTGTTTTTT. It codes for CASSTFGAMNTGELFF.

The V call is TRBV5-1, the J call TRBJ1-5, with D unclear. V gave up 2 bases and J gave up 4 bases, with 13 bases separating them. This CDR3 is built from 15 residues. Germline V gives CDR1 SGHRS, CDR2 YFSETQ. This CDR3 reads CASSLLPGLNQPQHF. Written as DNA, the CDR3 is TGCGCCAGCAGCTTACTACCGGGCCTTAATCAGCCCCAGCATTTT.

The rearrangement uses TRBV10-3 and TRBJ1-2, with D perhaps TRBD1 (6 bases). Germline V gives CDR1 ENHRY, CDR2 SYGVKD. V shed 0 bases and J shed 7 bases, with 12 bases lying between them. CDR3 size: 14 residues. As DNA, the CDR3 is TGTGCCATCAGTGAGTCCACAACAGGGAGTGGCTACACCTTC. It specifies CAISESTTGSGYTF.

The chain has TRBV15 and TRBJ2-1, with D maybe TRBD1 (5 bases). Trimming pared 3 bases from V and 8 bases from J, leaving 14 bases between. Per germline, CDR1 LNHNV and CDR2 YYDKDF (reference sequence). CDR3 length equals 14 residues. In nucleotides, the CDR3 is TGTGCCACCAGCAGGTCCAGGGTTGTTGATGAGCAGTTCTTC. It yields the protein CATSRSRVVDEQFF.

This chain links TRBV11-3 with TRBJ1-1; D is uncertain. The germline CDR1 and CDR2 sequences are SGHNT and YENEEA. The CDR3 runs to 14 residues. V was pared by 3 bases and J by 1 base, with 9 bases between. CDR3: CASSFSGSNTEAFF. CDR3 coding DNA: TGTGCCAGCAGCTTCTCAGGATCGAACACTGAAGCTTTCTTT.

This CDR3 is CASSQGLNYGYTF. The DNA for the CDR3 is TGTGCCAGCAGCCAGGGTCTAAACTATGGCTACACCTTC. V usage is TRBV6-5 and J usage is TRBJ1-2, with a possible D match to TRBD1 (5 bases). Trimming removed 6 bases at V and 2 bases at J, with 10 bases between. The CDR3 has 13 residues. From germline, CDR1 is MNHEY and CDR2 SVGAGI.

The chain uses TRBV5-1 and TRBJ1-1; D gene unclear. Germline CDR1 SGHRS, CDR2 YFSETQ. The V and J ends lost 0 bases and 3 bases respectively, with 9 bases between them. The CDR3 spans 14 residues. CDR3 sequence: CASSLGRLYTEAFF. In nucleotides, the CDR3 is TGCGCCAGCAGCTTGGGACGGTTGTACACTGAAGCTTTCTTT.

The chain employs TRBV5-6 and TRBJ2-3, with 9 bases lining up with TRBD1. J gave up 3 bases and V 4 bases, and 6 bases lay outside the gene matches. The germline V gene has CDR1 SGHDT and CDR2 YYEEEE. This CDR3 has 15 amino acids. The CDR3 region has the DNA TGTGCCAGCAGCCGTCGGACAGGGGCGACAGATACGCAGTATTTT. This encodes CASSRRTGATDTQYF.

The gene calls are TRBV5-1 and TRBJ1-1; 7 nucleotides align to TRBD1. The V segment lost 0 bases and the J segment 7 bases; nucleotides outside the gene matches: 9. Germline V CDR1 and CDR2: SGHRS, YFSETQ. The CDR3 is 15 residues long. In DNA form, the CDR3 reads TGCGCCAGCAGCTTGGGAGGCAGGGGGGTGGATGAAGCTTTCTTT. Translating gives CASSLGGRGVDEAFF.

The chain is built from TRBV5-1 and TRBJ1-4, with 8 bases fitting TRBD1. Looked up from germline, CDR1 is SGHRS and CDR2 is YFSETQ. The CDR3 spans 16 residues. The trim removed 5 bases at V and 8 bases at J, leaving 14 bases unmatched. DNA for the CDR3: TGCGCCAGCAGATCCGGACAGGGTGGGGTTGGGGAAAAACTGTTTTTT. Translating gives CASRSGQGGVGEKLFF. The whole variable domain, filled in from reference TRBV5-1 and TRBJ1-4, reads KAGVTQTPRYLIKTRGQQVTLSCSPISGHRSVSWYQQTPGQGLQFLFEYFSETQRNKGNFPGRFSGRQFSNSRSEMNVSTLELGDSALYLCASRSGQGGVGEKLFFGSGTQLSVL.

V gene TRBV5-1 combines with J gene TRBJ2-2; TRBD1 agrees at 7 bases. V dropped 4 bases and J dropped 4; count of bases not matched to a gene: 7. Germline loops: CDR1 SGHRS, CDR2 YFSETQ. The CDR3 covers 15 residues. The CDR3 sequence: CASSVDRVSTGELFF. CDR3 nucleotides: TGCGCCAGCAGCGTCGACAGGGTTAGCACCGGGGAGCTGTTTTTT.

The chain recombines TRBV6-1 with TRBJ1-2; TRBD1 is a possible D gene (6 bases). V lost 1 base and J 2 bases, leaving 14 bases between the germline ends. There are 16 residues in the CDR3. CDR1 and CDR2 (germline): MNHNS, SASEGT. The CDR3 DNA sequence: TGTGCCAGCAGTGAAGGGTACGGGCAGGGGAACTATGGCTACACCTTC. Protein product: CASSEGYGQGNYGYTF.

The chain joins TRBV3-1 (or the pseudogene TRBV3-2) to TRBJ1-4, with D perhaps matching TRBD1 (5 bases). Germline assignment: CDR1 LGHDT and CDR2 YNNKEL (reference sequence). This CDR3 region has 13 residues. The ends were cut back, 8 bases at V and 4 bases at J, with 11 bases in the middle. The CDR3 sequence is CASQGVLNEKLFF. The DNA of the CDR3 is TGTGCCAGCCAGGGAGTGCTTAATGAAAAACTGTTTTTT.

This chain links TRBV5-6 with TRBJ2-5; tentatively, D is TRBD2 (6 bases). The ends were cut back, 4 bases at V and 5 bases at J, with 15 bases in the middle. The germline V gene has CDR1 SGHDT and CDR2 YYEEEE. The CDR3 totals 14 residues. The CDR3 here is CASSRGSGYETQYF. CDR3 bases: TGTGCCAGCAGCCGGGGGTCGGGGTACGAGACCCAGTACTTC.

The V call is TRBV19, the J call TRBJ1-6, with 10 bases lining up with TRBD1. The CDR3 loop spans 15 amino acids. Germline CDR1 LNHDA, CDR2 SQIVND (reference sequence). Trimming removed 6 bases from V and 5 bases from J; junction bases left unmatched: 4. CDR3 sequence reads: CASSLGQGDNSPLHF. The DNA for the CDR3 is TGTGCCAGTAGCCTAGGACAGGGGGATAATTCACCCCTCCACTTT. The full variable domain, completed using reference TRBV19 and TRBJ1-6, is DGGITQSPKYLFRKEGQNVTLSCEQNLNHDAMYWYRQDPGQGLRLIYYSQIVNDFQKGDIAEGYSVSREKKESFPLTVTSAQKNPTAFYLCASSLGQGDNSPLHFGNGTRLTVT.

The chain combines TRBV5-3 with TRBJ2-5; D remains unclear. TRBV5-3 qualifies as an ORF whose function is uncertain. The length of the CDR3 is 13 residues. Trimming stripped 1 base from V and 5 bases from J, with 9 bases between. The CDR3, as DNA: TGTGCCAGAAGCTTGTGTCGGCTGGAGACCCAGTACTTC. Residues: CARSLCRLETQYF.

The rearrangement joins TRBV5-6 to TRBJ2-1; D unclear. The germline gives CDR1 SGHDT, CDR2 YYEEEE. The CDR3 consists of 17 residues. Trimming cost V 1 base and J 0 bases, with 14 bases left between them. The CDR3 sequence: CASSLKVQQSSYNEQFF. In DNA, the CDR3 is TGTGCCAGCAGCTTGAAGGTACAGCAGAGCTCCTACAATGAGCAGTTCTTC.

This clone has more than one count but fewer than ten. The rearrangement uses TRBV4-2 and TRBJ2-1; D is unresolved. This CDR3 comprises 15 residues. The germline gives CDR1 LGHNA, CDR2 YNFKEQ. V was cut by 4 bases and J by 0 bases, with 10 bases left in between. The DNA for the CDR3 is TGTGCCAGCAGCCCCAGTCTGGTCTCCTACAATGAGCAGTTCTTC. Translated, it gives CASSPSLVSYNEQFF.